This T cell receptor (beta chain) was identified during a study of identical twins. Broader study findings: Twins shared beta out-of-frame sequences in excess, but this excess was weaker. Cord blood's abundant beta clonotypes had fewer insertions, unlike memory repertoires.

This clonotype was detected only a few times. The target antigen is unknown. TCRdb analysed the 5' RACE reads with MiXCR anew, one entry per CDR3 protein. The table lists some 300,000 distinct CDR3 sequences, 10% to 15% of them singletons. This sample was also put to use in a study of yellow fever vaccine responses in identical twins.

The sequence was collected from a woman aged 18-30 years in good health. The sequenced sample consisted of CD8+ T cells sorted from blood.

For the CDR3, the DNA is TGTGCCACCGCCGGGACTCGCACAGATACGCAGTATTTT. As protein: CATAGTRTDTQYF. The V gene is TRBV15, the J gene TRBJ2-3, with TRBD2 as a possible D gene (6 bases). The germline V and J ends were trimmed by 8 bases and 1 base, with 10 bases remaining between them. The CDR3 runs 13 residues. Looked up from germline, CDR1 is LNHNV and CDR2 is YYDKDF (reference sequence). Combining the CDR3 with reference TRBV15 and TRBJ2-3 gives the whole variable domain DAMVIQNPRYQVTQFGKPVTLSCSQTLNHNVMYWYQQKSSQAPKLLFHYYDKDFNNEADTPDNFQSRRPNTSFCFLDIRSPGLGDTAMYLCATAGTRTDTQYFGPGTRLTVL.